A single sample gave rise to the 32 T cell receptor beta chains below, sequenced in a study of T cell responses to AZD1222 COVID-19 vaccine. Sequencing was performed with immunoSEQ multiplex PCR; in TCRdb, only in-frame clones are kept and a portion is missing. The sample has approximately 190,000 clones, around 94% seen once. The sequences come from peripheral blood, collected on day 0 of AZD1222 vaccination. Source of these receptors: an adult in good health.

The V gene is TRBV25-1, the J gene TRBJ2-7; D gene unclear. Germline V gene lookup returns CDR1 MGHDK and CDR2 SYGVNS. The germline V and J ends were trimmed by 6 bases and 4 bases, with 10 bases remaining between them. CDR3 length: 12 residues. For the CDR3, the DNA is TGTGCCAGCAGCGACTGGCGATACGAGCAGTACTTC. Protein: CASSDWRYEQYF.

The genes are TRBV30 and TRBJ1-3, with a tentative D call TRBD1 (6 bases). Trimming shortened V by 4 bases and J by 3 bases, and 19 bases separated the two germline ends. The CDR3 runs 16 residues. The germline V gene has CDR1 GTSNPN and CDR2 SVGIG (reference sequence). CDR3 bases: TGTGCCTGGAATTCGGGACTGTCAGGGGTTGGAAACACCATATATTTT. This gives the protein CAWNSGLSGVGNTIYF.

V and J are TRBV6-5 and TRBJ1-4; TRBD1 might be the D (6 bases). The V gene lost 8 bases and the J gene lost 4 bases, with 14 bases spanning the gap. This CDR3 region has 14 residues. Germline lookup yields CDR1 MNHEY and CDR2 SVGAGI. The CDR3 reads CASSVQGFNEKLFF. The CDR3 coding sequence is TGTGCCAGCTCGGTGCAGGGGTTTAATGAAAAACTGTTTTTT.

This clone has more than one count but fewer than ten. The rearrangement links TRBV3-1 (or the pseudogene TRBV3-2) to TRBJ2-7, with D unresolved. This CDR3 is 14 amino acids long. Germline-derived CDR1 and CDR2 are LGHDT and YNNKEL (reference sequence). Trimming shortened V by 0 bases and J by 5 bases, and 11 bases separated the two germline ends. The CDR3 protein is CASSQEVSRDEQYF. DNA for the CDR3: TGTGCCAGCAGCCAAGAGGTCAGTAGAGACGAGCAGTACTTC.

The chain employs TRBV27 and TRBJ2-3; TRBD1 matches at 9 bases. J lost 2 bases, V lost 5 bases, and 5 bases had no gene match. The CDR3 consists of 15 residues. Germline V gene lookup returns CDR1 MNHEY and CDR2 SMNVEV (reference sequence). In nucleotides, the CDR3 is TGTGCCAGCAGTCGGACAGGGGTCAACACAGATACGCAGTATTTT. Its protein product is CASSRTGVNTDTQYF.

V usage is TRBV7-7 and J usage is TRBJ2-5; D might be TRBD2 (5 bases). V gave up 3 bases and J gave up 2 bases, with 10 bases separating them. Germline CDR1 SSHAT, CDR2 FNYEAQ (reference sequence). The CDR3 runs 14 residues. The CDR3 coding sequence is TGTGCCAGCAGCTTTGGACGGACTCAAGAGACCCAGTACTTC. Amino acids: CASSFGRTQETQYF.

The chain recombines TRBV12-3 or TRBV12-4 with TRBJ2-7; D could derive from TRBD1 or TRBD2 (5 bases each). CDR3 length equals 13 residues. Trimming stripped 5 bases from V and 0 bases from J, with 8 bases between. CDR3 loop: CASSPGPSYEQYF. CDR3 bases: TGTGCCAGCAGTCCGGGGCCCTCCTACGAGCAGTACTTC.

V and J are TRBV3-1 (or the pseudogene TRBV3-2) and TRBJ1-6, with D possibly matching TRBD1 (6 bases). Germline CDR1 LGHDT, CDR2 YNNKEL (reference sequence). This CDR3 has 17 residues. Trimming took 7 bases from V and 9 from J, leaving 25 bases between them. The CDR3 nucleotides are TGTGCCAGCACCGGGGGCCCTACGGCTGGTACGAGTTCACCCCTCCACTTT. This gives the protein CASTGGPTAGTSSPLHF.

The table lists this clone with a few counts. The chain links TRBV12-3 or TRBV12-4 to TRBJ1-2; D may be TRBD1 (6 bases). The CDR3 length is 13 residues. Deletions cut 6 bases from V and 8 bases from J, with 16 bases between. The CDR3 reads CASRTGQIGGYTF. CDR3 nucleotides: TGTGCCAGCAGAACCGGACAGATAGGGGGCTACACCTTC.

The V and J genes are TRBV6-2 or TRBV6-3 and TRBJ1-2, with D unresolved. The CDR3 loop spans 16 amino acids. Germline-derived CDR1 and CDR2 are MNHEY and SVGEGT. V lost 0 bases to trimming and J lost 3 bases, with 14 bases between them. CDR3 in amino acids: CASSYSEGKLHYGYTF. As DNA, the CDR3 is TGTGCCAGCAGTTACTCGGAAGGGAAGCTGCACTATGGCTACACCTTC.

The gene calls are TRBV7-6 and TRBJ1-6; the D is unclear. Trimming took off 2 bases at V and 7 bases at J, with 0 bases between the two ends. CDR1 is SGHVS and CDR2 is FNYEAQ in the germline V gene. This CDR3 is built from 11 residues. The CDR3 loop is CASSLNSPLHF. CDR3 coding DNA: TGTGCCAGCAGCTTAAATTCACCCCTCCACTTT.

The V and J genes are TRBV5-1 and TRBJ2-3; D might be TRBD1 or TRBD2, each matching 6 bases. The CDR3 has 16 amino acids. The germline V gene has CDR1 SGHRS and CDR2 YFSETQ. Trimming stripped 4 bases from V and 1 base from J, with 16 bases between. CDR3 residues: CASSPGSGAGTDTQYF. CDR3 nucleotides: TGCGCCAGCAGCCCCGGGTCGGGGGCAGGCACAGATACGCAGTATTTT.

V and J are TRBV15 and TRBJ2-2; 10 nucleotides align to TRBD2. This CDR3 is 15 amino acids long. V lost 6 bases, J lost 5 bases, and 6 bases stayed unmatched. In germline, CDR1 is LNHNV, CDR2 YYDKDF (reference sequence). The CDR3 DNA follows: TGTGCCACCAGGAATAGCGGGGGGTCAACCGGGGAGCTGTTTTTT. Protein sequence: CATRNSGGSTGELFF.

V gene TRBV10-3 combines with J gene TRBJ1-1; D gene ambiguous. Germline V lookup: CDR1 ENHRY, CDR2 SYGVKD. This CDR3 contains 14 residues. Trimming pared 3 bases from V and 1 base from J, leaving 9 bases between. The CDR3 reads CAISERQTNTEAFF. The CDR3 DNA reads TGTGCCATCAGTGAACGGCAGACGAACACTGAAGCTTTCTTT.

J is TRBJ2-2 and V is TRBV5-5, with D hard to call. With 0 bases removed from V and 7 bases from J, the gap between germline ends came to 7 bases. The germline gives CDR1 SGHKS, CDR2 YYEKEE (reference sequence). The CDR3 spans 13 residues. The CDR3: CASSLAANGELFF. CDR3 nucleotides: TGTGCCAGCAGCTTGGCAGCTAACGGGGAGCTGTTTTTT.

The chain carries TRBV5-4 and TRBJ1-4; 7 nucleotides align to TRBD1. Trimming removed 4 bases from V and 6 bases from J; junction bases left unmatched: 6. Germline V gene sequence: CDR1 SGHNT, CDR2 YYREEE (reference sequence). CDR3 length equals 14 residues. In DNA, the CDR3 is TGTGCCAGCAGCCAGGACAGGTGGGATGAAAAACTGTTTTTT. It yields the protein CASSQDRWDEKLFF.

This chain links TRBV30 with TRBJ1-2; D not certain. The CDR3 is 14 residues long. Trimming removed 1 base at V and 0 bases at J, with 9 bases between. Germline assignment: CDR1 GTSNPN and CDR2 SVGIG (reference sequence). The CDR3 nucleotides are TGTGCCTGGAGTGAGAACAGCGCTAACTATGGCTACACCTTC. This sequence encodes CAWSENSANYGYTF.

Concerning this clone: Sequence at one end of the junction differs from germline and may be a read error. The chain links TRBV7-9 to TRBJ1-1; unclear D gene. The CDR3 runs to 12 residues. Germline V lookup: CDR1 SEHNR, CDR2 FQNEAQ (reference sequence). The DNA for the CDR3 is TGTGCCAGCAGCTTAAACCCTAGCGGGCAGAGCTTT. Translated, it gives CASSLNPSGQSF.

V and J are TRBV2 and TRBJ1-3; weak D call: TRBD1 (6 bases). Between the trimmed V and J ends, which lost 4 bases and 0 bases, there was a span of 10 bases. The germline gives CDR1 SNHLY, CDR2 FYNNEI. This CDR3 comprises 15 residues. CDR3 residues: CASSGQAISGNTIYF. In DNA, the CDR3 is TGTGCCAGCAGTGGACAGGCGATCTCTGGAAACACCATATATTTT.

The V call is TRBV5-1, the J call TRBJ2-3; 8 bases are shared with TRBD2. This CDR3 has 17 amino acids. In germline, CDR1 is SGHRS, CDR2 YFSETQ. The V segment lost 6 bases and the J segment 3 bases; nucleotides outside the gene matches: 15. The CDR3, as DNA: TGCGCCAGCACTCAACGAGGGGGGACTAGTGAGACAGATACGCAGTATTTT. This translates into CASTQRGGTSETDTQYF.

The chain combines TRBV28 with TRBJ2-5, with 11 bases that match TRBD1. Germline V CDR1 and CDR2: MDHEN, SYDVKM. CDR3 length: 15 residues. After removal of 6 bases from V and 4 bases from J, the junction contained 7 bases not matched to a gene. CDR3 nucleotide sequence: TGTGCCAGCAGCCCCGGACAGGGGGCGGCAGAGACCCAGTACTTC. Translated: CASSPGQGAAETQYF.

This chain joins TRBV4-2 and TRBJ1-2, with TRBD1 as a possible D gene (5 bases). V was cut by 0 bases and J by 4 bases, with 12 bases left in between. This CDR3 has 15 amino acids. Germline V gene sequence: CDR1 LGHNA, CDR2 YNFKEQ. CDR3 region: CASSQDQGRAYGYTF. The CDR3 DNA reads TGTGCCAGCAGCCAAGACCAGGGAAGGGCCTATGGCTACACCTTC.

V and J are TRBV4-1 and TRBJ1-2, with D possibly matching TRBD1 (5 bases). V gave up 1 base and J gave up 4 bases, with 13 bases separating them. This CDR3 has 15 residues. Germline loops: CDR1 MGHRA, CDR2 YSYEKL. The CDR3 nucleotides are TGCGCCAGCAGCCAAGTGGGGCGGTGGGGCTATGGCTACACCTTC. Translated, it gives CASSQVGRWGYGYTF.

V gene TRBV27 combines with J gene TRBJ2-7, with 15 bases lining up with TRBD2. In germline, CDR1 is MNHEY, CDR2 SMNVEV (reference sequence). The CDR3 is made up of 18 amino acids. With 4 bases clipped from V and 1 base from J, the junction kept 8 bases outside the gene matches. CDR3 coding DNA: TGTGCCAGCAGTTACCGGACTAGCGGGGGGGCCGGGTCCTACGAGCAGTACTTC. Translating gives CASSYRTSGGAGSYEQYF.

This clone has just one count. The chain links TRBV12-3 or TRBV12-4 to TRBJ2-7; no clear D. V shed 2 bases and J shed 7 bases, with 12 bases lying between them. The CDR3 has 13 amino acids. The chain's CDR3 is CASSLSRQHEQYF. Here the CDR3 DNA reads TGTGCCAGCAGTTTATCTCGGCAGCATGAGCAGTACTTC.

The chain carries TRBV10-3 and TRBJ1-2; tentatively, D is TRBD1 (6 bases). The CDR3 is made up of 15 amino acids. Per germline, CDR1 ENHRY and CDR2 SYGVKD. The V and J ends lost 0 bases and 2 bases respectively, with 10 bases between them. The CDR3 spells CAISESAGANYGYTF. The CDR3 DNA follows: TGTGCCATCAGTGAGTCAGCAGGGGCGAACTATGGCTACACCTTC.

This chain joins TRBV7-9 and TRBJ1-5; D call uncertain. CDR1 and CDR2 from the germline V gene are SEHNR and FQNEAQ (reference sequence). The V end was cut by 4 bases, the J end by 2 bases, with 15 bases between. CDR3 size: 16 residues. The CDR3 sequence is CASSSSSWVGNQPQHF. The CDR3 DNA follows: TGTGCCAGCAGCTCGAGTAGTTGGGTCGGCAATCAGCCCCAGCATTTT.

In this sample, this clone turned up once. V gene TRBV9 combines with J gene TRBJ2-2; D not certain. This CDR3 is built from 16 residues. Trimming pared 1 base from V and 2 bases from J, leaving 12 bases between. Germline V gene lookup returns CDR1 SGDLS and CDR2 YYNGEE. The CDR3 bases are TGTGCCAGCAGCGTAAGTAGGGCAGGCAACACCGGGGAGCTGTTTTTT. It translates to CASSVSRAGNTGELFF.

The genes are TRBV5-1 and TRBJ1-2; 9 bases are shared with TRBD1. The germline V gene has CDR1 SGHRS and CDR2 YFSETQ. The CDR3 is 14 amino acids. V lost 5 bases, J lost 5 bases, and 7 bases stayed unmatched. The CDR3 sequence is CASRQDRGTYGYTF. The CDR3 DNA follows: TGCGCCAGCAGACAAGACAGGGGGACTTATGGCTACACCTTC.

The chain recombines TRBV11-3 with TRBJ2-3; no clear D gene. The CDR3 is made up of 13 amino acids. Germline CDR1 and CDR2: SGHNT and YENEEA. V lost 1 base and J lost 6, with 8 bases in between. The CDR3 nucleotides read TGTGCCAGCAGCTTAGGGACGGCCGATACGCAGTATTTT. Amino acid sequence: CASSLGTADTQYF.

This chain uses TRBV7-9 with TRBJ1-1; D gene unclear. CDR1 and CDR2 (germline): SEHNR, FQNEAQ (reference sequence). Trimming left V 3 bases short and J 2 bases short, with 7 bases between. The CDR3 is 13 amino acids. The CDR3 is CASSLFQNTEAFF. DNA of the CDR3: TGTGCCAGCAGCTTGTTCCAAAACACTGAAGCTTTCTTT.

The V and J genes are TRBV28 and TRBJ1-2; D gene unclear. Germline lookup yields CDR1 MDHEN and CDR2 SYDVKM. This CDR3 contains 15 residues. V lost 7 bases to trimming and J lost 5 bases, with 20 bases between them. CDR3 in DNA: TGTGCCAGCATCGCTCGTGGGATGCCCTATTATGGCTACACCTTC. Translating gives CASIARGMPYYGYTF.